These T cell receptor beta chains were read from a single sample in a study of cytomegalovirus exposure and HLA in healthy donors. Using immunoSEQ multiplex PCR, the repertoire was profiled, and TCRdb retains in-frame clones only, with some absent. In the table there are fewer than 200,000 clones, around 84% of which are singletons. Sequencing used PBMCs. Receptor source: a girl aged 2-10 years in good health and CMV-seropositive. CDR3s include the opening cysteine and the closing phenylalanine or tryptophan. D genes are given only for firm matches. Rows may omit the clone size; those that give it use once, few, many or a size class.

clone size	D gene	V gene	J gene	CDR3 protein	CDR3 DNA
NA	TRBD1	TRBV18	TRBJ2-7	CASSPTGDEQYF	TGTGCCAGCTCACCCACAGGGGACGAGCAGTACTTC
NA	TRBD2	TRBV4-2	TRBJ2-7	CASSPERAASGYEQYF	TGTGCCAGCAGCCCGGAGAGGGCAGCTAGCGGCTACGAGCAGTACTTC
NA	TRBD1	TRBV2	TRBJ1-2	CASRTGTALYGYTF	TGTGCCAGCAGAACCGGGACAGCACTCTATGGCTACACCTTC
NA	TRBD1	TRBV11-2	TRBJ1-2	CASSLAIGGSNGYTF	TGTGCCAGCAGCTTAGCCATAGGGGGCTCGAATGGCTACACCTTC
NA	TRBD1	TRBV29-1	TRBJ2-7	CSASPTGTGPSYEQYF	TGCAGCGCCTCCCCGACCGGGACAGGGCCATCCTACGAGCAGTACTTC
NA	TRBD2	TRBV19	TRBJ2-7	CASSMDSSGSSYEQYF	TGTGCCAGTAGTATGGATAGTAGCGGGAGCTCCTACGAGCAGTACTTC
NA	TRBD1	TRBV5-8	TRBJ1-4	CASSFYRGRGTNEKLFF	TGTGCCAGCAGCTTTTACAGGGGGCGCGGAACTAATGAAAAACTGTTTTTT
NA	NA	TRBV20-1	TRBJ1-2	CSARWRYGYTF	TGCAGTGCCCGTTGGAGGTATGGCTACACCTTC
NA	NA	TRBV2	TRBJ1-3	CASKEENTIYF	TGTGCCAGCAAGGAGGAAAACACCATATATTTT
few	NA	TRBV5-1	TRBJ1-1	CASSREDTEAFF	TGCGCCAGCAGCCGGGAGGACACTGAAGCTTTCTTT
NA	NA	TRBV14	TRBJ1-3	CASSQEARQLVDSGNTIYF	TGTGCCAGCAGCCAAGAAGCCCGACAGCTTGTGGACTCTGGAAACACCATATATTTT
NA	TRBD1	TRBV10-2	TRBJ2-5	CASSTGGETQYF	TGCGCCAGCAGCACAGGGGGTGAGACCCAGTACTTC
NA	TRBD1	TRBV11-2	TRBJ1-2	CASSLAHRGAYGYTF	TGTGCCAGCAGCTTAGCGCACAGGGGCGCCTATGGCTACACCTTC
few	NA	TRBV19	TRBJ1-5	CASSPAGNQPQHF	TGTGCCAGTAGTCCAGCAGGGAATCAGCCCCAGCATTTT
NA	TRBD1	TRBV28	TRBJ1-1	CASSLLYISGTGLNTEAFF	TGTGCCAGCAGTTTATTATATATTTCGGGGACAGGATTGAACACTGAAGCTTTCTTT
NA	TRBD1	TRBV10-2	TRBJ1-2	CASSSTGNYGYTF	TGCGCCAGCAGCTCGACAGGGAACTATGGCTACACCTTC
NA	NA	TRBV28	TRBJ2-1	CASSPGHRQFF	TGTGCCAGCAGTCCTGGACACAGACAGTTCTTC
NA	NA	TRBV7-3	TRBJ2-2	CASSSSTGELFF	TGTGCCAGCAGCTCGTCCACCGGGGAGCTGTTTTTT
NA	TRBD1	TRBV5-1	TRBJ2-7	CASSFQGQETSYEQYF	TGCGCCAGCAGCTTTCAGGGACAGGAAACCTCCTACGAGCAGTACTTC
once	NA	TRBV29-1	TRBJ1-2	CSVLDPSGNYGYTF	TGCAGCGTTCTCGACCCCTCCGGGAACTATGGCTACACCTTC
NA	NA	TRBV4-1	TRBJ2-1	CASSPQGGAYNEQFF	TGCGCCAGCAGCCCACAGGGGGGGGCCTACAATGAGCAGTTCTTC
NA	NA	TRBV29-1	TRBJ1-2	CSVDRAWANYGYTF	TGCAGCGTTGACAGGGCGTGGGCTAACTATGGCTACACCTTC
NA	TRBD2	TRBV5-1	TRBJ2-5	CASSLGTSANQETQYF	TGCGCCAGCAGCCTTGGGACTAGCGCCAACCAAGAGACCCAGTACTTC
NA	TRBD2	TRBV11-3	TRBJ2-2	CASSLSGRLATRKDTGELFF	TGTGCCAGCAGCTTATCTGGTCGACTAGCGACCCGAAAAGACACCGGGGAGCTGTTTTTT
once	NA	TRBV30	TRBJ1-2	CAWSTRFRGDGYTF	TGTGCCTGGAGTACCCGCTTCCGGGGGGATGGCTACACCTTC
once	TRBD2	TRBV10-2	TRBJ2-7	CASSGGLDYEQYF	TGCGCCAGCAGTGGGGGACTAGATTACGAGCAGTACTTC
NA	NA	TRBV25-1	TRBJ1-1	CASSGRQGGRVNTEAFF	TGTGCCAGCAGTGGCCGACAAGGAGGGAGGGTGAACACTGAAGCTTTCTTT
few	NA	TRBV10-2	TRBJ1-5	CASSDTQGHRNQPQHF	TGCGCCAGCAGTGATACCCAGGGGCACCGAAATCAGCCCCAGCATTTT
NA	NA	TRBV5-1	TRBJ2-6	CASSLGAIGGANVLTF	TGCGCCAGCAGCTTGGGAGCTATCGGGGGGGCCAACGTCCTGACTTTC
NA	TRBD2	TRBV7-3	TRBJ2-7	CASSFSGGAYEQYF	TGTGCCAGCAGCTTCAGCGGGGGGGCTTACGAGCAGTACTTC
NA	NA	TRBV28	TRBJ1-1	CASSYPRLVAFF	TGTGCCAGCAGTTATCCCCGGTTGGTGGCTTTCTTT
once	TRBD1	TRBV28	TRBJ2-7	CASRNVGQSYEQYF	TGTGCCAGCAGAAACGTGGGACAGTCCTACGAGCAGTACTTC
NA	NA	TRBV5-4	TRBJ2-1	CASSLDQNSYNEQFF	TGTGCCAGCAGCTTGGACCAGAATTCCTACAATGAGCAGTTCTTC
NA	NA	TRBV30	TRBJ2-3	CAWSPGFSTDTQYF	TGTGCCTGGAGCCCAGGGTTTAGCACAGATACGCAGTATTTT
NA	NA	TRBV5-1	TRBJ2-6	CASSRYRVRFPTRSSGANVLTF	TGCGCCAGCAGCCGATACAGGGTAAGATTCCCTACCCGGAGCTCTGGGGCCAACGTCCTGACTTTC
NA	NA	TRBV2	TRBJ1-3	CASSKDTGFTGNTIYF	TGTGCCAGCAGCAAAGATACAGGGTTCACTGGAAACACCATATATTTT
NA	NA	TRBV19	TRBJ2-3	CASSGPGTDTQYF	TGTGCCAGTAGTGGCCCCGGCACAGATACGCAGTATTTT
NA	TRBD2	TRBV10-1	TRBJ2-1	CASSLTSGRIDEQFF	TGCGCCAGCAGTCTGACTAGCGGGAGGATAGATGAGCAGTTCTTC
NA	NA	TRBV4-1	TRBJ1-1	CASSRQENTEAFF	TGCGCCAGCAGCCGCCAGGAGAACACTGAAGCTTTCTTT